The 4 T cell receptor beta chains given below trace back to one sample, sequenced in a study of blood T cell repertoires in COVID-19 (dated by TCRdb to 2020 to 2021). The library relied on the immunoSEQ multiplex PCR assay. As stored in TCRdb, this immuneACCESS dataset retains in-frame rearrangements with V and J assigned. A fraction of the clones does not appear; measured against another copy, unresolved V genes explain less than half of the discrepancy, and the remainder lacks a known reason. The sample table lists under 200,000 clones, about 85% of them with a count of one. Clones ranked in the top ten supply about 5.6% of the sample. Sequencing used peripheral blood. The receptors shown here come from a woman between 50 and 59 years old with COVID-19, enrolled during active disease.

The V call is TRBV19, the J call TRBJ2-1; unclear D gene. Trimming stripped 3 bases from V and 4 bases from J, with 7 bases between. Germline loops: CDR1 LNHDA, CDR2 SQIVND (reference sequence). The CDR3 runs 13 residues. CDR3 amino acids: CASSIETYNEQFF. CDR3 DNA sequence: TGTGCCAGTAGTATCGAGACTTACAATGAGCAGTTCTTC.

The chain employs TRBV10-3 and TRBJ2-6; D call uncertain. V lost 2 bases and J 7 bases, leaving 6 bases between the germline ends. This CDR3 has 13 amino acids. CDR1 ENHRY and CDR2 SYGVKD come from the germline V gene. The CDR3 bases are TGTGCCATCAGTGAGGACATAGCCAACGTCCTGACTTTC. Residues: CAISEDIANVLTF.

The chain joins TRBV10-1 to TRBJ1-1, with TRBD1 identical over 8 bases. This CDR3 is 14 amino acids long. Germline V CDR1 and CDR2: WNHNN, SYGVQD (reference sequence). V lost 5 bases, J lost 1 base, and 3 bases stayed unmatched. The chain's CDR3 is CASSRDRGNTEAFF. CDR3 sequence (DNA): TGCGCCAGCAGTCGTGACAGGGGGAACACTGAAGCTTTCTTT.

V usage is TRBV6-5 and J usage is TRBJ2-7; a weak D match, TRBD1 (5 bases). CDR1 and CDR2 from the germline V gene are MNHEY and SVGAGI. This CDR3 is built from 15 residues. With 6 bases removed from V and 3 bases from J, the gap between germline ends came to 18 bases. CDR3 sequence: CASRRVLGANYEQYF. The DNA of the CDR3 is TGTGCCAGCAGAAGGGTCCTAGGGGCCAACTACGAGCAGTACTTC.